The 13 T cell receptor beta chains given below trace back to one sample, sequenced in a study of cytomegalovirus exposure and HLA in healthy donors. The PCR had 60 Vbeta and 13 Jbeta primers. Clones were sequenced by immunoSEQ multiplex PCR, and TCRdb holds only the in-frame ones, with some missing. Here the sample spans about 160,000 clones, approximately 80% being singletons. The sample comprised PBMCs. The receptors stem from a young man in good health and CMV-seropositive.

The chain links TRBV7-9 to TRBJ1-1; D gene unclear. Germline loops: CDR1 SEHNR, CDR2 FQNEAQ (reference sequence). CDR3 length: 13 residues. V was trimmed by 5 bases and J by 2 bases, leaving 9 bases between them. CDR3 in amino acids: CASSDRHNTEAFF. The CDR3 nucleotides are TGTGCCAGCAGCGACCGACACAACACTGAAGCTTTCTTT. The variable domain in full, with the rest retrieved from reference TRBV7-9 and TRBJ1-1, is DTGVSQNPRHKITKRGQNVTFRCDPISEHNRLYWYRQTLGQGPEFLTYFQNEAQLEKSRLLSDRFSAERPKGSFSTLEIQRTEQGDSAMYLCASSDRHNTEAFFGQGTRLTVV.

The chain employs TRBV19 and TRBJ1-2; 7 nucleotides align to TRBD1. V trimming: 10 bases; J trimming: 1 base; junction bases outside the gene matches: 9. Germline V gene data show CDR1 as LNHDA and CDR2 as SQIVND (reference sequence). The CDR3 contains 14 residues. The CDR3 nucleotides read TGTGCCACCGGGACAGAAGGAAATAACTATGGCTACACCTTC. It yields the protein CATGTEGNNYGYTF.

The CDR3 DNA follows: TGTGCCATCAGCCCGGGACAGGCTATCTATGGCTACACCTTC. It encodes CAISPGQAIYGYTF. The V gene is TRBV10-3, the J gene TRBJ1-2, with TRBD1 matching over 8 bases. CDR1 is ENHRY and CDR2 is SYGVKD in the germline V gene. Losses at the gene ends were 6 bases for V and 4 bases for J; bases not matched to a gene: 7. The CDR3 is made up of 14 amino acids.

This clone was recorded only once. V and J are TRBV5-4 and TRBJ2-7; TRBD1 aligns across 7 bases. Trimming at V came to 4 bases and at J to 3 bases, leaving 4 bases not matched to a gene. This CDR3 has 13 residues. Per the germline V gene, CDR1 is SGHNT and CDR2 is YYREEE (reference sequence). The CDR3 sequence: CASSNRDSYEQYF. CDR3 coding DNA: TGTGCCAGCAGCAACCGGGACAGCTACGAGCAGTACTTC. Based on the CDR3 plus reference TRBV5-4 and TRBJ2-7, the full variable domain is ETGVTQSPTHLIKTRGQQVTLRCSSQSGHNTVSWYQQALGQGPQFIFQYYREEENGRGNFPPRFSGLQFPNYSSELNVNALELDDSALYLCASSNRDSYEQYFGPGTRLTVT.

This clone has a handful of counts. V is TRBV6-1 and J is TRBJ1-5, with a tentative D call TRBD1 (5 bases). V shed 4 bases and J shed 2 bases, with 12 bases lying between them. CDR1 is MNHNS and CDR2 is SASEGT in the germline V gene. This CDR3 has 15 amino acids. CDR3: CASSGDSGGNQPQHF. DNA for the CDR3: TGTGCCAGCAGTGGAGACAGCGGGGGCAATCAGCCCCAGCATTTT.

Notes on this clone: The sample carries other DNA sequences with the same CDR3. The rearrangement joins TRBV19 to TRBJ1-2; TRBD1 matches at 9 bases. The length of the CDR3 is 13 residues. The germline V gene encodes CDR1 LNHDA and CDR2 SQIVND (reference sequence). V lost 5 bases to trimming and J lost 5 bases; unmatched junction nucleotides: 3. The CDR3 spells CASSPGQGYGYTF. The CDR3 DNA reads TGTGCCAGTAGTCCGGGACAGGGTTATGGCTACACCTTC.

This chain uses TRBV28 with TRBJ2-2; D uncertain. V dropped 5 bases and J dropped 0 bases, with 7 bases sitting between them. The germline V gene has CDR1 MDHEN and CDR2 SYDVKM. This CDR3 has 14 residues. This CDR3 reads CASSQQTNTGELFF. The CDR3 nucleotides are TGTGCCAGCAGTCAACAGACGAACACCGGGGAGCTGTTTTTT.

This clone was recorded a few times. The chain uses TRBV5-1 and TRBJ2-1; TRBD1 aligns across 7 bases. Germline-derived CDR1 and CDR2 are SGHRS and YFSETQ. The CDR3 is made up of 15 amino acids. J was trimmed by 4 bases and V by 0 bases; bases with no gene match: 4. The CDR3 DNA sequence: TGCGCCAGCAGCTTGGCTGGGACAGATTACAATGAGCAGTTCTTC. Encoded protein: CASSLAGTDYNEQFF.

This clone has a single count. The gene calls are TRBV9 and TRBJ2-3, with 10 bases that match TRBD2. CDR3 length equals 16 residues. Unmatched junction bases numbered 9, after V lost 0 bases and J lost 8 bases. Looked up from germline, CDR1 is SGDLS and CDR2 is YYNGEE. The CDR3 region has the DNA TGTGCCAGCAGCGTAGTGAGCGGGGGGGCCTTCGTTACGCAGTATTTT. This codes for CASSVVSGGAFVTQYF. Combining the CDR3 with reference TRBV9 and TRBJ2-3 gives the whole variable domain DSGVTQTPKHLITATGQRVTLRCSPRSGDLSVYWYQQSLDQGLQFLIQYYNGEERAKGNILERFSAQQFPDLHSELNLSSLELGDSALYFCASSVVSGGAFVTQYFGPGTRLTVL.

V usage is TRBV9 and J usage is TRBJ1-5; 8 bases agree with TRBD1. The CDR3 consists of 15 residues. V shed 4 bases, J shed 5 bases, and the junction held 8 bases outside the gene matches. Germline-derived CDR1 and CDR2 are SGDLS and YYNGEE. CDR3 nucleotide sequence: TGTGCCAGCAGCTCTAGACCGACAGGGGATCAGCCCCAGCATTTT. This codes for CASSSRPTGDQPQHF.

The J gene is TRBJ2-5, the V gene TRBV6-5, with 7 bases identical to TRBD2. CDR1 MNHEY and CDR2 SVGAGI come from the germline V gene. V was clipped by 5 bases and J by 4 bases; unmatched bases: 7. This CDR3 comprises 14 residues. The CDR3 DNA follows: TGTGCCAGCAGTCCTTTGGGGGGGAGAGAGACCCAGTACTTC. Amino acids: CASSPLGGRETQYF.

The chain is built from TRBV4-1 and TRBJ2-1; 10 positions agree with TRBD2. The J segment lost 7 bases and the V segment lost 6 bases, leaving 6 bases of the junction unmatched. Germline values: CDR1 MGHRA, CDR2 YSYEKL. This CDR3 is 14 amino acids long. CDR3 coding DNA: TGCGCCAGCAGTCCGGGACTAGCGATTAATGAGCAGTTCTTC. Its translation: CASSPGLAINEQFF.

This CDR3 is CASSLLGVGTEAFF. As DNA, the CDR3 is TGTGCCAGCAGTTTATTGGGTGTCGGGACTGAAGCTTTCTTT. J is TRBJ1-1 and V is TRBV27; no clear D. This CDR3 region has 14 residues. V was trimmed by 1 base and J by 5 bases, leaving 11 bases between them. The germline V gene has CDR1 MNHEY and CDR2 SMNVEV (reference sequence).